The 25 T cell receptor beta chains below come from one sample, sequenced in a study of a mutant IDH1 vaccine in newly diagnosed glioma. Repertoires were generated with immunoSEQ multiplex PCR, while TCRdb's copy carries only in-frame clones and drops some. The sample shows about 88,000 clones, approximately 80% of them seen only once. Time point in this sample: baseline, week 1 (first vaccination visit). Indicated treatment: pre-vaccination baseline after standard-of-care therapy. The starting material was PBMCs, obtained from a glioma patient treated with radiotherapy, temozolomide or both. The receptors stem from a man aged 40-55 years with glioma. Some clones in this sample may be carry-over from other donors' samples.

V usage is TRBV6-4 and J usage is TRBJ2-2; no reliable D call. V was trimmed by 7 bases and J by 0 bases, leaving 9 bases between them. Germline V gene sequence: CDR1 MRHNA, CDR2 SNTAGT. The CDR3 consists of 14 residues. The CDR3 loop is CASISPANTGELFF. The DNA of the CDR3 is TGTGCCAGCATTTCCCCAGCGAACACCGGGGAGCTGTTTTTT.

The rearrangement links TRBV4-1 to TRBJ1-2; D is unresolved. V lost 2 bases and J lost 1, with 17 bases in between. The germline CDR1 and CDR2 sequences are MGHRA and YSYEKL. The CDR3 sequence is 17 residues long. The CDR3 DNA follows: TGCGCCAGCAGCCAAACCACGGCCGGACGGAATAACTATGGCTACACCTTC. The encoded protein is CASSQTTAGRNNYGYTF.

This clone was found a few times. The rearrangement uses TRBV6-5 and TRBJ1-1; possibly TRBD1 for D (6 bases). Germline CDR1 and CDR2: MNHEY and SVGAGI. The V end was cut by 5 bases, the J end by 4 bases, with 11 bases between. CDR3 size: 13 residues. The CDR3 sequence: CASSRTDLTEAFF. Here the CDR3 DNA reads TGTGCCAGCAGTCGGACAGACCTCACTGAAGCTTTCTTT.

This clone has a single count. This sequence joins TRBV10-3 and TRBJ1-1; no clear D gene. Trimming took 5 bases from V and 3 from J, leaving 7 bases between them. This CDR3 spans 12 amino acids. Looked up from germline, CDR1 is ENHRY and CDR2 is SYGVKD. The CDR3 nucleotides are TGTGCCATCAGTACTGGGGACACTGAAGCTTTCTTT. Amino acid sequence: CAISTGDTEAFF.

The rearrangement joins TRBV6-6 to TRBJ2-3, with a tentative D call TRBD2 (5 bases). The germline CDR1 and CDR2 sequences are MNHNY and SVGAGI (reference sequence). The CDR3 loop spans 14 amino acids. V was cut by 3 bases and J by 5 bases, with 12 bases left in between. The CDR3 nucleotides read TGTGCCAGCAGTTATTCGGGGTTGGGAGATACGCAGTATTTT. The encoded protein is CASSYSGLGDTQYF.

This chain connects TRBV7-9 to TRBJ2-7; 9 bases agree with TRBD1. V lost 4 bases, J lost 6 bases, and 7 bases stayed unmatched. Per the germline V gene, CDR1 is SEHNR and CDR2 is FQNEAQ (reference sequence). The CDR3 consists of 14 residues. CDR3: CASSSPGQGIEQYF. The CDR3 DNA sequence: TGTGCCAGCAGCTCGCCGGGACAGGGCATCGAGCAGTACTTC.

The rearrangement uses TRBV9 and TRBJ1-4; 7 positions agree with TRBD1. Germline lookup yields CDR1 SGDLS and CDR2 YYNGEE. The CDR3 is 15 amino acids. The junction had 15 bases not matched to a gene; V was cut back by 2 bases and J by 14 bases. CDR3 nucleotide sequence: TGTGCCAGCAGCGTCGGGACAGCCTATAATGAAAGGCTGTTTTTT. Amino acids: CASSVGTAYNERLFF.

This chain connects TRBV18 to TRBJ2-7, with TRBD1 matching 7 bases. The CDR3 has 16 amino acids. The germline V gene has CDR1 KGHSH and CDR2 LQKENI. Unmatched junction bases numbered 11, after V lost 3 bases and J lost 3 bases. The DNA for the CDR3 is TGTGCCAGCTCACCTCAGATTGTACAGGGGATCTACGAGCAGTACTTC. The encoded protein is CASSPQIVQGIYEQYF.

This clone appeared once. CDR3 bases: TGTGCCAGCAGCTTCAGGAGTTGGGGGAACACCATATATTTT. It encodes CASSFRSWGNTIYF. The chain combines TRBV5-6 with TRBJ1-3; maybe TRBD1 (5 bases). Germline V lookup: CDR1 SGHDT, CDR2 YYEEEE. Trimming shortened V by 2 bases and J by 7 bases, and 13 bases separated the two germline ends. The CDR3 has 14 residues.

The chain joins TRBV6-5 to TRBJ2-7; 7 bases are a match to TRBD1. The trim removed 4 bases at V and 11 bases at J, leaving 8 bases unmatched. Germline V gives CDR1 MNHEY, CDR2 SVGAGI. This CDR3 contains 12 residues. CDR3 nucleotides: TGTGCCAGCAGTTCGGGACAGAAAAGGGAGTACTTC. This codes for CASSSGQKREYF.

The gene calls are TRBV5-1 and TRBJ2-5, with 10 nucleotides matching TRBD1. J lost 5 bases, V lost 4 bases, and 8 bases had no gene match. Germline V gene lookup returns CDR1 SGHRS and CDR2 YFSETQ. The CDR3 covers 15 residues. The CDR3 DNA reads TGCGCCAGCAGCACGACAGGGGGCAAGGGGGAGACCCAGTACTTC. Its protein product is CASSTTGGKGETQYF.

The J gene is TRBJ1-6, the V gene TRBV2; D is uncertain. This CDR3 is 13 amino acids long. Trimming pared 6 bases from V and 7 bases from J, leaving 10 bases between. Germline values: CDR1 SNHLY, CDR2 FYNNEI. The CDR3 DNA is TGTGCCAGCAGCATTTTGGACAATTCACCCCTCCACTTT. Residues: CASSILDNSPLHF.

For this clone: One end of the junction fails to match germline, which may point to a read error. This rearrangement joins TRBV6-1 to TRBJ2-1; unclear D gene. The CDR3 length is 13 residues. The germline gives CDR1 MNHNS, CDR2 SASEGT. The CDR3 loop is CASREEGFNEQFF. The CDR3 region has the DNA TGTGCCAGCAGGGAAGAAGGTTTCAATGAGCAGTTCTTC.

The chain couples TRBV2 to TRBJ2-5, with a weak D call TRBD2 (6 bases). Germline-derived CDR1 and CDR2 are SNHLY and FYNNEI. Trimming stripped 4 bases from V and 0 bases from J, with 18 bases between. The CDR3 length is 17 residues. Written as DNA, the CDR3 is TGTGCCAGCAGTGGATCGCAGGGCGGGGAGTACCAAGAGACCCAGTACTTC. It specifies CASSGSQGGEYQETQYF.

The rearrangement joins TRBV6-6 to TRBJ2-7, with 8 bases lining up with TRBD1. CDR1 MNHNY and CDR2 SVGAGI come from the germline V gene (reference sequence). The CDR3 spans 13 residues. The V and J ends lost 10 bases and 3 bases, in that order; junction bases with no gene match: 8. The CDR3 coding sequence is TGTGCCACCAAGGACAGGGCGTACTACGAGCAGTACTTC. Translation gives CATKDRAYYEQYF.

The rearrangement uses TRBV30 and TRBJ2-2; no reliable D call. The CDR3 is made up of 12 amino acids. Trimming cost V 1 base and J 3 bases, with 3 bases left between them. Per germline, CDR1 GTSNPN and CDR2 SVGIG (reference sequence). The DNA of the CDR3 is TGTGCCTGGAGTGATTACACCGGGGAGCTGTTTTTT. Amino acids: CAWSDYTGELFF.

The V gene is TRBV10-2, the J gene TRBJ2-7, with TRBD2 matching over 7 bases. Trimming cost V 3 bases and J 2 bases; bases outside gene matches: 4. The CDR3 is made up of 14 amino acids. The germline CDR1 and CDR2 sequences are WSHSY and SAAADI. CDR3 coding DNA: TGCGCCAGCAGTGAACTCGCGGGGGCCTACGAGCAGTACTTC. Its protein product is CASSELAGAYEQYF.

The V and J genes are TRBV6-6 and TRBJ2-5; maybe TRBD1 (5 bases). This CDR3 contains 15 residues. The germline V gene has CDR1 MNHNY and CDR2 SVGAGI (reference sequence). The V end was cut by 5 bases, the J end by 5 bases, with 18 bases between. The CDR3 loop is CASSSTGRGWETQYF. DNA of the CDR3: TGTGCCAGCAGTAGTACAGGAAGGGGATGGGAGACCCAGTACTTC.

The chain links TRBV6-6 to TRBJ1-3; D unresolved. Germline lookup yields CDR1 MNHNY and CDR2 SVGAGI (reference sequence). This CDR3 is built from 16 residues. Trimming shortened V by 3 bases and J by 2 bases, and 14 bases separated the two germline ends. The CDR3 coding sequence is TGTGCCAGCAGTTATAGAGACGAGGGTCCTGGAAACACCATATATTTT. Translating it yields CASSYRDEGPGNTIYF.

V usage is TRBV15 and J usage is TRBJ1-2; 11 bases line up with TRBD1. This CDR3 is 14 amino acids long. The junction had 4 bases not matched to a gene; V was cut back by 3 bases and J by 7 bases. Germline V gene sequence: CDR1 LNHNV, CDR2 YYDKDF (reference sequence). DNA for the CDR3: TGTGCCACCAGCAGGGGGACAGGGGGTACTGGCTACACCTTC. Residues: CATSRGTGGTGYTF.

The genes are TRBV11-3 and TRBJ2-5; no reliable D call. CDR1 is SGHNT, CDR2 YENEEA, per germline. V was clipped by 5 bases and J by 1 base, with 5 bases between them. There are 12 residues in the CDR3. This chain's CDR3 is CASSRSQETQYF. The CDR3 nucleotides are TGTGCCAGCAGCCGTAGCCAAGAGACCCAGTACTTC. The full variable domain, with the rest looked up from reference TRBV11-3 and TRBJ2-5, is EAGVVQSPRYKIIEKKQPVAFWCNPISGHNTLYWYLQNLGQGPELLIRYENEEAVDDSQLPKDRFSAERLKGVDSTLKIQPAELGDSAVYLCASSRSQETQYFGPGTRLLVL.

The CDR3 coding sequence is TGTGCCAGCCACTCCCTGGGGGGGGCCCGGGAGACCCAGTACTTC. Its translation: CASHSLGGARETQYF. The rearrangement links TRBV19 to TRBJ2-5; D is perhaps TRBD2 (7 bases). The CDR3 spans 15 residues. Per germline, CDR1 LNHDA and CDR2 SQIVND (reference sequence). V lost 9 bases to trimming and J lost 5 bases, with 22 bases between them.

In nucleotides, the CDR3 is TGTGCCAGCAGGGGTACTCCAGGCGCCTATAATTCACCCCTCCACTTT. Its translation is CASRGTPGAYNSPLHF. The rearrangement uses TRBV2 and TRBJ1-6; D call uncertain. Per germline, CDR1 SNHLY and CDR2 FYNNEI. CDR3 length: 16 amino acids. Trimming shortened V by 6 bases and J by 2 bases, and 14 bases separated the two germline ends.

This clone was seen just once. The rearrangement uses TRBV5-6 and TRBJ2-5, with TRBD1 matching over 8 bases. CDR3 length: 15 residues. The trim removed 0 bases at V and 5 bases at J, leaving 6 bases unmatched. CDR1 SGHDT and CDR2 YYEEEE come from the germline V gene. DNA for the CDR3: TGTGCCAGCAGCTTGGGGGGCGCAGGGGGCGAGACCCAGTACTTC. Translating gives CASSLGGAGGETQYF.

The chain combines TRBV7-6 with TRBJ2-5, with unresolved D. CDR3 size: 12 residues. Looked up from germline, CDR1 is SGHVS and CDR2 is FNYEAQ. Trimming removed 4 bases from V and 5 bases from J, with 8 bases in between. Written as DNA, the CDR3 is TGTGCCAGCAGCTCAACGCGCGAGACCCAGTACTTC. Its translation is CASSSTRETQYF.